The rows below give T cell receptor beta chains drawn from one sample of a study of long-term antiretroviral therapy in people with HIV. Sequencing used immunoSEQ multiplex PCR; TCRdb keeps in-frame clones, though not all of them. This table has 8,000 to 10,000 clones, 75% to 90% appearing once. This sample comprised unsorted PBMCs, obtained 0.7 years after starting antiretroviral therapy. The receptor source for this set is a man aged 35 to 55 with HIV. CDR3s include the opening cysteine and the closing phenylalanine or tryptophan. The D gene is left open where the match is weak. Some rows mark clone size as missing; the rest say once, few, many or name a class of expanded clone.

. TRBJ1-5 TRBV6-5 . TGTGCCAGCAGTTTTTTCAGGGATAATAGCAATCAGCCCCAGCATTTT CASSFFRDNSNQPQHF
. TRBJ1-2 TRBV6-6 . TGTGCCAGCAGTTACTCGATGGATGGCTACACCTTC CASSYSMDGYTF
. TRBJ1-2 TRBV7-3 . TGTGCCAGCAGCTTAGGGGCAGGGGCTAACTATGGCTACACCTTC CASSLGAGANYGYTF
once TRBJ2-7 TRBV6-5 . TGTGCCAGCAGTTACGCTGCAGGGAGTCTCCACGAGCAGTACTTC CASSYAAGSLHEQYF
once TRBJ2-1 TRBV10-2 . TGCGCCAGCAGTGAGTCAGGAGGGGTGCAGTTCTTC CASSESGGVQFF
. TRBJ2-1 TRBV4-3 TRBD2 TGCGCCAGCAGCCAAGATAGGGTCGGGACTAGCGATGAGCAGTTCTTC CASSQDRVGTSDEQFF
once TRBJ2-1 TRBV5-6 . TGTGCCAGCAGCACGCAGGGACGTTCCTACAATGAGCAGTTCTTC CASSTQGRSYNEQFF
medium-sized TRBJ1-1 TRBV19 . TGTGCCAGTAGTGGCAAGGGCCCTGAAGCTTTCTTT CASSGKGPEAFF
. TRBJ1-1 TRBV7-2 . TGTGCCAGCAGCTCGGACTCCAACACTGAAGCTTTCTTT CASSSDSNTEAFF
few TRBJ1-2 TRBV5-4 . TGTGCCAGCAGCTTGGGACAGACCTATGGCTACACCTTC CASSLGQTYGYTF
. TRBJ1-4 TRBV10-3 . TGTGCCACCCGGGACACCACCCAGAAGGAAAAACTGTTTTTT CATRDTTQKEKLFF
. TRBJ1-1 TRBV28 . TGTGCCAGCAGTTCGGGACCGAGGGGCACTGAAGCTTTCTTT CASSSGPRGTEAFF
. TRBJ1-1 TRBV19 . TGTGCCAGTAGTATAGCCCGGGGCTGGATGGCTTTCTTT CASSIARGWMAFF
. TRBJ2-6 TRBV10-2 . TGCGCCAGCAGCGAGAAAGGGAGCTCTGGGGCCAACGTCCTGACTTTC CASSEKGSSGANVLTF
. TRBJ1-5 TRBV6-6 . TGTGCCAGCAGTTACGGCCAGCATTTT CASSYGQHF
. TRBJ2-1 TRBV30 TRBD2 TGTGCCTGGAGACGCTCATGGACTAGCGTAGCCAATGAGCAGTTCTTC CAWRRSWTSVANEQFF
few TRBJ2-5 TRBV6-5 . TGTGCCAGCAGTCGACCGCCGCCCGTGGAGACCCAGTACTTC CASSRPPPVETQYF
. TRBJ2-3 TRBV10-3 TRBD2 TGTGCCATCAACGCCGCGGGAGTTGGAACAGATACGCAGTATTTT CAINAAGVGTDTQYF
. TRBJ2-3 TRBV27 . TGTGCCAGCAGTCCGGGACGGCCCAACACAGATACGCAGTATTTT CASSPGRPNTDTQYF
few TRBJ2-7 TRBV7-9 . TGTGCCAGCAGCTTCTCAGGGTACGAGCAGTACTTC CASSFSGYEQYF
. TRBJ2-1 TRBV6-5 TRBD2 TGTGCCAGCAGTCCCGGGACTAGTTGGTACAATGAGCAGTTCTTC CASSPGTSWYNEQFF
. TRBJ1-1 TRBV2 . TGTGCCAGCAGTGAAGCTCCGGCGACTGAAGCTTTCTTT CASSEAPATEAFF
. TRBJ2-7 TRBV28 TRBD2 TGTGCCAGCAGTCCTACTAGCGGGAGGGTCTACGAGCAGTACTTC CASSPTSGRVYEQYF